These 9 T cell receptor beta chains came from one sample sequenced in a study of shared clonotypes between healthy human individuals. Some clones are missing from TCRdb's copy, which holds only in-frame ones; the method was immunoSEQ multiplex PCR. The table has about 2,500,000 clones, roughly nine tenths seen once. The sample taken for sequencing was naive CD4+ T cells sorted from blood. Subset in this sample: CD45RA+ positively selected. Receptors originate from a man aged 18 to 29 in good health.

Turning to this clone: A much larger clone sits a single nucleotide away, making a read error possible. This CDR3 is also generated by other DNA sequences in the sample. CDR3 amino acids: CASSSNTEAFF. The CDR3 region has the DNA TGTGCCAGCAGTTCAAACACTGAAGCTTTCTTT. This chain links TRBV7-9 with TRBJ1-1; no clear D. CDR3 length: 11 residues. With 6 bases removed from V and 2 bases from J, the gap between germline ends came to 4 bases. The germline gives CDR1 SEHNR, CDR2 FQNEAQ (reference sequence).

This chain joins TRBV15 and TRBJ2-5, with TRBD1 matching 8 bases. V shed 1 base, J shed 5 bases, and the junction held 6 bases outside the gene matches. Germline V lookup: CDR1 LNHNV, CDR2 YYDKDF (reference sequence). This CDR3 is 15 amino acids long. CDR3 sequence (DNA): TGTGCCACCAGCAGAGTCCCAGGGGGCGAGGAGACCCAGTACTTC. Its protein is CATSRVPGGEETQYF.

The table lists this clone with a few counts. The genes are TRBV9 and TRBJ1-3, with D tentatively TRBD1 (5 bases). The CDR3 loop spans 13 amino acids. Germline V gene lookup returns CDR1 SGDLS and CDR2 YYNGEE. Trimming took off 0 bases at V and 9 bases at J, with 10 bases between the two ends. This CDR3 is CASSVDSGTTIYF. DNA of the CDR3: TGTGCCAGCAGCGTAGATTCAGGGACCACCATATATTTT.

This clone was seen just once. The chain employs TRBV6-1 and TRBJ1-5; no clear D. The germline V and J ends were trimmed by 3 bases and 0 bases, with 9 bases remaining between them. Germline V gene data show CDR1 as MNHNS and CDR2 as SASEGT. The CDR3 has 15 residues. CDR3: CASSEWNNSNQPQHF. DNA for the CDR3: TGTGCCAGCAGTGAGTGGAACAATAGCAATCAGCCCCAGCATTTT.

The rearrangement joins TRBV11-3 to TRBJ1-1, with 9 bases aligning to TRBD1. The CDR3 is 12 amino acids. From germline, CDR1 is SGHNT and CDR2 YENEEA. J lost 11 bases, V lost 3 bases, and 4 bases had no gene match. CDR3 coding DNA: TGTGCCAGCAGCTTCGGGACAGGGAGGGCTTTCTTT. Translation gives CASSFGTGRAFF.

V is TRBV16 and J is TRBJ1-1; D is ambiguous. The length of the CDR3 is 13 residues. Germline V gives CDR1 KGHSY, CDR2 FQNENV. V lost 4 bases and J 3 bases, leaving 9 bases between the germline ends. The CDR3 DNA sequence: TGTGCCAGCAGCCCCCCTAGTTACACTGAAGCTTTCTTT. This encodes CASSPPSYTEAFF.

This clone was counted a single time. The CDR3 DNA reads as TGTGCCAGCAGCTCAGGACTAGCGGGTTTCCACAATGAGCAGTTCTTC. Protein: CASSSGLAGFHNEQFF. The V gene is TRBV7-2, the J gene TRBJ2-1; 11 nucleotides match TRBD2. Trimming took 4 bases from V and 5 from J; bases not matched to a gene: 7. This CDR3 spans 16 amino acids. Germline V CDR1 and CDR2: SGHTA, FQGNSA. Looking up the rest from reference TRBV7-2 and TRBJ2-1 gives the full variable domain: GAGVSQSPSNKVTEKGKDVELRCDPISGHTALYWYRQSLGQGLEFLIYFQGNSAPDKSGLPSDRFSAERTGGSVSTLTIQRTQQEDSAVYLCASSSGLAGFHNEQFFGPGTRLTVL.

This clone has only one observation. The V gene is TRBV7-9, the J gene TRBJ2-5, with TRBD2 identical over 16 bases. This CDR3 contains 18 residues. The V gene end was trimmed by 6 bases and the J gene end by 2 bases; junction bases not matched to a gene: 9. From germline, CDR1 is SEHNR and CDR2 FQNEAQ (reference sequence). CDR3: CASRTGTSGGALQETQYF. CDR3 bases: TGTGCCAGCAGAACCGGGACTAGCGGGGGGGCATTACAAGAGACCCAGTACTTC.

CDR3 in amino acids: CASATGGAAGELFF. In DNA, the CDR3 is TGCGCCAGCGCTACAGGGGGCGCCGCCGGGGAGCTGTTTTTT. This rearrangement joins TRBV5-1 to TRBJ2-2, with 9 bases fitting TRBD1. Unmatched junction bases numbered 7, after V lost 7 bases and J lost 6 bases. This CDR3 is built from 14 residues. Germline-derived CDR1 and CDR2 are SGHRS and YFSETQ.